A single sample is the source of the 21 T cell receptor beta chains below, sequenced in a study of T cell repertoires in cytomegalovirus infection. TCRdb re-derived calls from the reads in MiXCR, one entry per CDR3 protein. The sample lists fewer than 300,000 distinct CDR3 sequences, roughly 25% occurring once. The sample comprised PBMCs. The receptors originated from a human donor in good health (CMV status not recorded). Some clones in this sample may be carry-over from other donors' samples.

The V call is TRBV6-5, the J call TRBJ2-3, with D possibly matching TRBD1 (5 bases). CDR3 length equals 16 residues. Germline assignment: CDR1 MNHEY and CDR2 SVGAGI. V lost 6 bases, J lost 1 base, and 17 bases lay in between. CDR3 residues: CASRRAQGAGTDTQYF. CDR3 nucleotides: TGTGCCAGCAGGCGAGCCCAGGGCGCGGGCACAGATACGCAGTATTTT.

The chain couples TRBV20-1 to TRBJ2-7; D is tentatively TRBD1 or TRBD2 (5 bases each). The V end lost 5 bases, the J end lost 2 bases, and 13 bases lay between the germline ends. The CDR3 is 13 residues long. Per the germline V gene, CDR1 is DFQATT and CDR2 is SNEGSKA (reference sequence). The chain's CDR3 is CSADPGTPYEQYF. The CDR3 region has the DNA TGCAGTGCTGACCCCGGGACGCCCTACGAGCAGTACTTC.

Ten or more counts support this clonotype. The chain recombines TRBV12-3 or TRBV12-4 with TRBJ2-2; D ambiguous. Trimming cost V 5 bases and J 3 bases, with 10 bases left between them. The CDR3 runs to 14 residues. The DNA of the CDR3 is TGTGCCAGCAGTCTATACATCGACACCGGGGAGCTGTTTTTT. This gives the protein CASSLYIDTGELFF.

The chain recombines TRBV5-1 with TRBJ2-7; D tentatively reads TRBD1 or TRBD2 (6 bases each). V was cut by 0 bases and J by 4 bases, with 14 bases left in between. CDR3 length: 15 amino acids. Germline CDR1 SGHRS, CDR2 YFSETQ. CDR3 DNA sequence: TGCGCCAGCAGCTTGGAGGGGGGCGGTCATTACGAGCAGTACTTC. Protein product: CASSLEGGGHYEQYF.

This clonotype was detected ten times or more. The chain joins TRBV7-3 to TRBJ2-3; D is ambiguous. The CDR3 sequence is 13 residues long. V gave up 8 bases and J gave up 2 bases, with 11 bases separating them. Germline lookup yields CDR1 SGHTA and CDR2 FQGTGA. The DNA of the CDR3 is TGTGCCAGCGGCCTAGGGTACACAGATACGCAGTATTTT. This translates into CASGLGYTDTQYF.

This clonotype was counted ten times or more. This chain uses TRBV7-9 with TRBJ2-7; no firm D call. The V gene's germline CDR1 is SEHNR and CDR2 FQNEAQ (reference sequence). This CDR3 region has 11 residues. V dropped 0 bases and J dropped 5 bases, with 2 bases sitting between them. This chain's CDR3 is CASSLANEQYF. The DNA of the CDR3 is TGTGCCAGCAGCTTAGCCAACGAGCAGTACTTC.

V is TRBV9 and J is TRBJ2-2, with D perhaps TRBD1 or TRBD2 (5 bases each). The CDR3 runs 14 residues. Per germline, CDR1 SGDLS and CDR2 YYNGEE. V was cut by 6 bases and J by 6 bases, with 15 bases left in between. The CDR3 DNA sequence: TGTGCCAGCACCCCACTTGGGACCGCCGGGGAGCTGTTTTTT. Translating gives CASTPLGTAGELFF.

The chain combines TRBV15 with TRBJ1-3; D is unresolved. Germline-derived CDR1 and CDR2 are LNHNV and YYDKDF (reference sequence). This CDR3 is built from 15 residues. Trimming pared 0 bases from V and 6 bases from J, leaving 12 bases between. Here the CDR3 reads CATSRDYKSENTIYF. The CDR3 nucleotides are TGTGCCACCAGCAGAGATTACAAGTCGGAAAACACCATATATTTT.

Worth noting for this clonotype: A single base separates this from a much larger clone, so it may be a read error. The genes are TRBV7-8 and TRBJ2-1, with 12 bases matching TRBD2. V lost 8 bases and J lost 9; bases outside the gene matches: 20. This CDR3 has 18 residues. Germline V gives CDR1 SGHVS, CDR2 FQNEAQ. DNA of the CDR3: TGTGCCAGCGCAGTCTATCGCCTAGCGGGAGGGCAAGGGGGTGAGCAGTTCTTC. This translates into CASAVYRLAGGQGGEQFF. Filled out from reference TRBV7-8 and TRBJ2-1, the complete variable domain reads GAGVSQSPRYKVAKRGQDVALRCDPISGHVSLFWYQQALGQGPEFLTYFQNEAQLDKSGLPSDRFFAERPEGSVSTLKIQRTQQEDSAVYLCASAVYRLAGGQGGEQFFGPGTRLTVL.

This clonotype has at least ten counts. The CDR3 region has the DNA TGTGCCAGCAGCAAGTCCCGGGACAGGGGATACACCGGGGAGCTGTTTTTT. It encodes CASSKSRDRGYTGELFF. V gene TRBV7-2 combines with J gene TRBJ2-2; 10 bases fit TRBD1. CDR1 is SGHTA and CDR2 is FQGNSA in the germline V gene. Trimming at V came to 5 bases and at J to 3 bases, leaving 9 bases not matched to a gene. The CDR3 spans 17 residues.

The chain uses TRBV7-9 and TRBJ2-2; D gene uncertain. CDR3 length: 13 amino acids. Trimming cost V 5 bases and J 7 bases, with 11 bases left between them. Looked up from germline, CDR1 is SEHNR and CDR2 is FQNEAQ (reference sequence). This CDR3 is CASSVTGGGELFF. Here the CDR3 DNA reads TGTGCCAGCAGCGTAACTGGCGGCGGGGAGCTGTTTTTT. Filled out from reference TRBV7-9 and TRBJ2-2, the complete variable domain reads DTGVSQNPRHKITKRGQNVTFRCDPISEHNRLYWYRQTLGQGPEFLTYFQNEAQLEKSRLLSDRFSAERPKGSFSTLEIQRTEQGDSAMYLCASSVTGGGELFFGEGSRLTVL.

The V and J genes are TRBV18 and TRBJ2-3; 10 positions agree with TRBD2. The germline V gene encodes CDR1 KGHSH and CDR2 LQKENI. CDR3 length equals 16 residues. J gave up 2 bases and V 4 bases, and 6 bases lay outside the gene matches. The CDR3 reads CASSRLAGANTDTQYF. The CDR3 DNA reads TGTGCCAGCTCACGCCTAGCGGGGGCGAACACAGATACGCAGTATTTT.

This clonotype was seen at least ten times. The chain has TRBV7-8 and TRBJ1-4; 7 bases are shared with TRBD1. CDR1 is SGHVS and CDR2 is FQNEAQ in the germline V gene. V was clipped by 4 bases and J by 2 bases; unmatched bases: 4. The CDR3 is 15 residues long. In DNA, the CDR3 is TGTGCCAGCAGCTCCCAGGGACAGACTAATGAAAAACTGTTTTTT. It translates to CASSSQGQTNEKLFF. Using reference TRBV7-8 and TRBJ1-4 for the parts outside the CDR3, the full variable domain is GAGVSQSPRYKVAKRGQDVALRCDPISGHVSLFWYQQALGQGPEFLTYFQNEAQLDKSGLPSDRFFAERPEGSVSTLKIQRTQQEDSAVYLCASSSQGQTNEKLFFGSGTQLSVL.

This clonotype was seen many times. The V gene is TRBV6-2 or TRBV6-3, the J gene TRBJ2-2, with 8 bases identical to TRBD1. The CDR3 loop spans 17 amino acids. Germline values: CDR1 MNHEY, CDR2 SVGEGT. Unmatched junction bases numbered 7, after V lost 3 bases and J lost 1 base. The DNA for the CDR3 is TGTGCCAGCAGTTATCCGCTTGGACAGGGGAACACCGGGGAGCTGTTTTTT. Its protein is CASSYPLGQGNTGELFF.

This clonotype was seen repeatedly, ten times or more. The V call is TRBV7-2, the J call TRBJ2-3, with D maybe TRBD1 (5 bases). The CDR3 contains 13 residues. V gave up 5 bases and J gave up 1 base, with 7 bases separating them. Germline V gene data show CDR1 as SGHTA and CDR2 as FQGNSA. In nucleotides, the CDR3 is TGTGCCAGCAGCAGGGGCGGCACAGATACGCAGTATTTT. Translated, it gives CASSRGGTDTQYF.

This clonotype was seen at least ten times. The rearrangement joins TRBV7-2 to TRBJ2-5; tentative D call: TRBD1 (5 bases). The V end was cut by 4 bases, the J end by 1 base, with 16 bases between. CDR1 is SGHTA and CDR2 is FQGNSA in the germline V gene. The CDR3 is 16 residues long. CDR3 in DNA: TGTGCCAGCAGCTCTTCCTCCAGGGCATCCCAAGAGACCCAGTACTTC. It is translated as CASSSSSRASQETQYF.

The chain has TRBV3-1 and TRBJ2-7, with a tentative D call TRBD2 (5 bases). CDR1 is LGHDT, CDR2 YNNKEL, per germline (reference sequence). The CDR3 length is 14 residues. V was trimmed by 0 bases and J by 1 base, leaving 7 bases between them. The CDR3 DNA follows: TGTGCCAGCAGCCAAGAGTCGGGGTCCTACGAGCAGTACTTC. This gives the protein CASSQESGSYEQYF.

In this sample, this clonotype turned up many times. This chain uses TRBV7-2 with TRBJ1-2; 9 positions agree with TRBD1. The CDR3 spans 14 residues. The V gene's germline CDR1 is SGHTA and CDR2 FQGNSA. V shed 5 bases and J 3 bases; nucleotides not matched to a gene: 4. The CDR3 sequence is CASSQRQGDYGYTF. In nucleotides, the CDR3 is TGTGCCAGCAGCCAGAGACAGGGGGACTATGGCTACACCTTC.

The table lists this clonotype with a few counts. This chain links TRBV29-1 with TRBJ2-3; D is uncertain. This CDR3 has 14 amino acids. V was trimmed by 7 bases and J by 4 bases, leaving 18 bases between them. Per the germline V gene, CDR1 is SQVTM and CDR2 is ANQGSEA. In DNA form, the CDR3 reads TGCAGCGCGACGGCGGTTAGTGGGGCAGATACGCAGTATTTT. This sequence encodes CSATAVSGADTQYF.

This clonotype came up many times. The V and J genes are TRBV7-2 and TRBJ2-1; 9 bases line up with TRBD2. Germline trimming cut 3 bases from V and 8 bases from J; bases unmatched to any gene: 8. Germline CDR1 is SGHTA and CDR2 is FQGNSA. The CDR3 contains 15 residues. The CDR3 region is CASSFMREGIDEQFF. The CDR3 nucleotides are TGTGCCAGCAGCTTTATGCGGGAGGGAATCGATGAGCAGTTCTTC.

This clonotype was recorded many times. The genes are TRBV12-3 or TRBV12-4 and TRBJ2-1; D uncertain. V gave up 1 base and J gave up 4 bases, with 14 bases separating them. The CDR3 is 16 amino acids. CDR3 sequence (DNA): TGTGCCAGCAGTTTAGACGGTCCGCCCTTATACAATGAGCAGTTCTTC. This translates into CASSLDGPPLYNEQFF.